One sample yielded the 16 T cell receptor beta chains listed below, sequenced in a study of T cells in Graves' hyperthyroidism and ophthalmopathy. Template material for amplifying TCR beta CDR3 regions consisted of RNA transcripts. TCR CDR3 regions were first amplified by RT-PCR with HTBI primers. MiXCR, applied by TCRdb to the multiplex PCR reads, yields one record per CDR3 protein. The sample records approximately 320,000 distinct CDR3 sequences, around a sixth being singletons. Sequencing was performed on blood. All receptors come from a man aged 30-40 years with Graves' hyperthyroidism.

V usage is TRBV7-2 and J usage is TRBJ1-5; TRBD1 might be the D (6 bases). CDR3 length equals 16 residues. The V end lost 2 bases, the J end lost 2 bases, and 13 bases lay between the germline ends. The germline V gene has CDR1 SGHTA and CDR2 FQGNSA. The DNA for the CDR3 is TGTGCCAGCAGCTTAAGGGGGGCAGGGGGCAATCAGCCCCAGCATTTT. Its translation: CASSLRGAGGNQPQHF.

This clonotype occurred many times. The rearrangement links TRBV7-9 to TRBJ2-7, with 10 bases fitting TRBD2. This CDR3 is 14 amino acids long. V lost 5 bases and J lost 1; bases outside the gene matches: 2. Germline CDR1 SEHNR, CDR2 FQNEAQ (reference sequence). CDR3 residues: CASSPAGGSYEQYF. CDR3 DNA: TGTGCCAGCAGCCCAGCGGGGGGGTCCTACGAGCAGTACTTC.

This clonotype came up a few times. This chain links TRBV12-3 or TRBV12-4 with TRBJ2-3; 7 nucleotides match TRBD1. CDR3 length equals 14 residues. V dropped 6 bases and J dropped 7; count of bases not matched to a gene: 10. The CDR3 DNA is TGTGCCAGCAGGGGGACAGACAAGGGAAATACGCAGTATTTT. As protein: CASRGTDKGNTQYF.

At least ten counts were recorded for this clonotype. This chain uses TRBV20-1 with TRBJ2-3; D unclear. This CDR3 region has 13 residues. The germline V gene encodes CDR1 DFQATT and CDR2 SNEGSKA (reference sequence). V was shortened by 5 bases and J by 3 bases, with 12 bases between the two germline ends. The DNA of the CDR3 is TGCAGTGCTGTACGACTGGGGACAGATACGCAGTATTTT. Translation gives CSAVRLGTDTQYF.

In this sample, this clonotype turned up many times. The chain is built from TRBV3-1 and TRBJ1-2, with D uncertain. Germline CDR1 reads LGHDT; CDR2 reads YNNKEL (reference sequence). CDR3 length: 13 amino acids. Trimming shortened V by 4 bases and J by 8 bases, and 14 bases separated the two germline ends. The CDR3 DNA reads TGTGCCAGCAGCCTCGGACCTGCGGAAGGCTACACCTTC. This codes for CASSLGPAEGYTF.

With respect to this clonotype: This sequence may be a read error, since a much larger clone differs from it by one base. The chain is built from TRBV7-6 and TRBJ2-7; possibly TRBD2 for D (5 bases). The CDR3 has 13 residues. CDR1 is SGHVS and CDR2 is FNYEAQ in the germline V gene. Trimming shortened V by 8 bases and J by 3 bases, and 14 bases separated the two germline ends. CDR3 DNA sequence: TGTGCCAGCCGCAGCGGACGGCTCTACGAGCAGTACTTC. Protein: CASRSGRLYEQYF. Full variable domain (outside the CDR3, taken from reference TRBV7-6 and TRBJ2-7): GAGVSQSPRYKVTKRGQDVALRCDPISGHVSLYWYRQALGQGPEFLTYFNYEAQQDKSGLPNDRFSAERPEGSISTLTIQRTEQRDSAMYRCASRSGRLYEQYFGPGTRLTVT.

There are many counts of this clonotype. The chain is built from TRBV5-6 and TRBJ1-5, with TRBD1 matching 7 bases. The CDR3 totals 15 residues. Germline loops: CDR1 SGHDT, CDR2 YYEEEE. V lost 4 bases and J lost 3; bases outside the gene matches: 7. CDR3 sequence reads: CASSKGRGDNQPQHF. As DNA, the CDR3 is TGTGCCAGCAGCAAGGGCAGGGGGGACAATCAGCCCCAGCATTTT.

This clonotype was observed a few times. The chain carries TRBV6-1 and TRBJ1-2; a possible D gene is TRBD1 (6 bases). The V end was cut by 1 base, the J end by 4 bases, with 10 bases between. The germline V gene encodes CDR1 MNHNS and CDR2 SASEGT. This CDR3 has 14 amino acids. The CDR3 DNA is TGTGCCAGCAGTGAAGGGGGGCAGGTCTATGGCTACACCTTC. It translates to CASSEGGQVYGYTF.

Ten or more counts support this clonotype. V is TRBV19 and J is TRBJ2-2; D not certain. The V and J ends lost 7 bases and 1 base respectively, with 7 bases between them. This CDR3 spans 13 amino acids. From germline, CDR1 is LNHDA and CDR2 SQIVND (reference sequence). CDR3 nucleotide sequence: TGTGCCAGTAAGTCGGTGAACACCGGGGAGCTGTTTTTT. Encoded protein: CASKSVNTGELFF.

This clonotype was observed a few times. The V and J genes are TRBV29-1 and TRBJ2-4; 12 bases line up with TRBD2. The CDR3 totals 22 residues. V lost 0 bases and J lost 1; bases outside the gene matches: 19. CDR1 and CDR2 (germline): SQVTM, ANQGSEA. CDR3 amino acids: CSVEDPPVPGSSGRAAKNIQYF. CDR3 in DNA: TGCAGCGTTGAAGATCCCCCTGTACCTGGCTCTAGCGGGAGGGCCGCCAAAAACATTCAGTACTTC.

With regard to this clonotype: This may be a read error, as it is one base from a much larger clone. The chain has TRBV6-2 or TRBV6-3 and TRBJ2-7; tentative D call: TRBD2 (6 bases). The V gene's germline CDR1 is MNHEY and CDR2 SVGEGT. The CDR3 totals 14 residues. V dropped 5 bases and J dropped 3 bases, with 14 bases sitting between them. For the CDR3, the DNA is TGTGCCAGCAGTCCGGGGGTTGCCCACTACGAGCAGTACTTC. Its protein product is CASSPGVAHYEQYF.

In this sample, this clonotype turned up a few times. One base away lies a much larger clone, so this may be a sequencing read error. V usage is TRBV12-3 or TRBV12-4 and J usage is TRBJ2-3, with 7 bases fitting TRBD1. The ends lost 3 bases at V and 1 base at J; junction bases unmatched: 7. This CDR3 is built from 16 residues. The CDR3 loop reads CASSFSHRGGTDTQYF. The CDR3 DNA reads TGTGCCAGCAGTTTCTCCCACAGGGGCGGCACAGATACGCAGTATTTT.

In DNA, the CDR3 is TGTGCCAGCAGTTTTCCGGCCCAGGGGCAGTTCTTC. It specifies CASSFPAQGQFF. The chain couples TRBV28 to TRBJ2-1; D perhaps matches TRBD1 (5 bases). The germline CDR1 and CDR2 sequences are MDHEN and SYDVKM. Trimming took off 3 bases at V and 12 bases at J, with 12 bases between the two ends. The CDR3 contains 12 residues.

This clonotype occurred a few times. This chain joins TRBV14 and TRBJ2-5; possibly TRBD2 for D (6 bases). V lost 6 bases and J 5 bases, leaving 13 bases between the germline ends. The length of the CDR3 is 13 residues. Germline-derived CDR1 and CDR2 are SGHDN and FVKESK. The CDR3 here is CASSGGIWETQYF. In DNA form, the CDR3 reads TGTGCCAGCAGTGGAGGGATCTGGGAGACCCAGTACTTC.

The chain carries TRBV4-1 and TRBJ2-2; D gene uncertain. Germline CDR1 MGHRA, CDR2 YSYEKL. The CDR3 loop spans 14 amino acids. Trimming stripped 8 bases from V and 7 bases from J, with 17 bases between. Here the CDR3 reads CASRGYRTIGELFF. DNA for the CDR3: TGCGCCAGCCGCGGCTATCGTACAATCGGGGAGCTGTTTTTT.

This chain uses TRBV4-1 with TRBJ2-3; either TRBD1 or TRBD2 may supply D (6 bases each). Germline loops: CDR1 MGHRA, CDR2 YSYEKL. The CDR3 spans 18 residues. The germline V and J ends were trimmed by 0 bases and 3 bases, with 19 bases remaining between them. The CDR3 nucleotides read TGCGCCAGCAGCCAAGAAATCGCCAGGGGACTGAGAACAGATACGCAGTATTTT. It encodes CASSQEIARGLRTDTQYF.